Shown below are 2 T cell receptor beta chains from a single sample sequenced in a study of T cells in Graves' hyperthyroidism and ophthalmopathy. Amplified regions were TCR beta CDR3 sequences from RNA transcripts. The study used the HTBI primer set for a first-round RT-PCR of the TCR CDR3. TCRdb fed the multiplex PCR reads into MiXCR, producing one record per CDR3 protein. The sample includes more than 600,000 distinct CDR3 sequences, about a sixth of them seen just once. The sequencing input was blood. These receptor sequences come from a man younger than 30 with Graves' hyperthyroidism.

The table lists this clonotype with many counts. The chain is built from TRBV20-1 and TRBJ2-7; a possible D gene is TRBD1 (6 bases). The germline V and J ends were trimmed by 4 bases and 0 bases, with 10 bases remaining between them. The CDR3 is made up of 13 amino acids. Germline lookup yields CDR1 DFQATT and CDR2 SNEGSKA (reference sequence). The CDR3 loop is CSATDRSSYEQYF. CDR3 in DNA: TGCAGTGCTACCGACAGGAGCTCCTACGAGCAGTACTTC.

A few counts support this clonotype. This rearrangement joins TRBV20-1 to TRBJ1-5; a weak D match, TRBD1 (5 bases). Germline CDR1 reads DFQATT; CDR2 reads SNEGSKA (reference sequence). The CDR3 length is 13 residues. The V end lost 5 bases, the J end lost 4 bases, and 12 bases lay between the germline ends. The CDR3 DNA sequence: TGCAGTGCTGTCGGGACTTCTAATCAGCCCCAGCATTTT. It specifies CSAVGTSNQPQHF.